Presented here are 20 T cell receptor beta chains from one specimen sequenced in a study of T cell repertoires in cytomegalovirus infection. TCRdb re-analysed the reads in MiXCR, keeping a single row per CDR3 protein. Here the sample spans approximately 1,000,000 distinct CDR3 sequences, around 29% being singletons. Antigens for these TCRs are unknown. Sequencing used cultured CD8+ T cells from PBMCs, obtained from culture after CMV antigen stimulation. These receptors all stem from a human donor in good health (CMV status not recorded). Some clones in this sample may be carry-over from other donors' samples.

As concerns this clonotype: At one boundary the junction diverges from the germline segment, which might be a read error. The V gene is TRBV19, the J gene TRBJ2-2, with 12 bases identical to TRBD2. The CDR3 contains 17 residues. Germline V gene lookup returns CDR1 LNHDA and CDR2 SQIVND (reference sequence). This chain's CDR3 is CTSSGLAGGRNTGELFF. CDR3 DNA sequence: TGTACCAGTTCCGGGCTAGCGGGGGGGAGAAACACCGGGGAGCTGTTTTTT.

The rearrangement joins TRBV5-6 to TRBJ2-5; possible D gene TRBD1, 5 bases. V gave up 6 bases and J gave up 2 bases, with 14 bases separating them. The CDR3 spans 14 residues. The germline gives CDR1 SGHDT, CDR2 YYEEEE. CDR3 nucleotides: TGTGCCAGCAAAGGTACAGGAGTTCAAGAGACCCAGTACTTC. Protein product: CASKGTGVQETQYF.

The chain employs TRBV5-1 and TRBJ2-2, with TRBD2 as a possible D gene (5 bases). The CDR3 is 17 amino acids. The germline V and J ends were trimmed by 3 bases and 1 base, with 16 bases remaining between them. Per the germline V gene, CDR1 is SGHRS and CDR2 is YFSETQ. The CDR3 reads CASSWRTATGNTGELFF. CDR3 DNA sequence: TGCGCCAGCAGCTGGAGGACTGCCACCGGGAACACCGGGGAGCTGTTTTTT.

This clonotype occurred a few times. The CDR3 DNA follows: TGTGCCAGCAGCTGGGGGACAGAGAACACTGAAGCTTTCTTT. Residues: CASSWGTENTEAFF. This chain uses TRBV7-9 with TRBJ1-1; 7 bases line up with TRBD1. The V gene end was trimmed by 4 bases and the J gene end by 1 base; junction bases not matched to a gene: 3. The CDR3 runs 14 residues. Looked up from germline, CDR1 is SEHNR and CDR2 is FQNEAQ (reference sequence).

Concerning this clonotype itself: At one boundary the junction diverges from the germline segment, which might be a read error. V gene TRBV7-6 combines with J gene TRBJ1-1; D gene unclear. CDR1 and CDR2 from the germline V gene are SGHVS and FNYEAQ. CDR3 length: 12 amino acids. The CDR3 DNA reads as TGTGCTAGCACCTTAGAGGTCCTTGAAGCTTTCTTT. This sequence encodes CASTLEVLEAFF.

This clonotype was counted between two and nine times. The genes are TRBV7-9 and TRBJ2-3; maybe TRBD2 (6 bases). CDR3 length equals 14 residues. V gave up 5 bases and J gave up 2 bases, with 11 bases separating them. Germline values: CDR1 SEHNR, CDR2 FQNEAQ (reference sequence). CDR3: CASSPGTPTDTQYF. Here the CDR3 DNA reads TGTGCCAGCAGCCCCGGGACTCCCACAGATACGCAGTATTTT.

This clonotype showed up many times. This sequence joins TRBV7-2 and TRBJ1-2, with 9 bases that match TRBD1. The CDR3 spans 19 residues. Trimming at V came to 4 bases and at J to 9 bases, leaving 24 bases not matched to a gene. The V gene's germline CDR1 is SGHTA and CDR2 FQGNSA. The CDR3 DNA reads TGTGCCAGCAGCTCGGCTACCCCCGGACGAGGGACAGGGAGGTCTAGCTACACCTTC. This codes for CASSSATPGRGTGRSSYTF.

In its sample, this clonotype was seen a few times. This chain links TRBV7-9 with TRBJ2-2; the D gene is possibly TRBD1 (6 bases). Deletions cut 5 bases from V and 4 bases from J, with 11 bases between. Germline CDR1 reads SEHNR; CDR2 reads FQNEAQ (reference sequence). This CDR3 spans 14 amino acids. In DNA form, the CDR3 reads TGTGCCAGCAGCCCGACAGGACGCACCGGGGAGCTGTTTTTT. Protein product: CASSPTGRTGELFF.

This clonotype has at least ten counts. V gene TRBV7-2 combines with J gene TRBJ2-3, with 7 bases matching TRBD2. Per germline, CDR1 SGHTA and CDR2 FQGNSA. This CDR3 has 16 residues. V shed 2 bases and J 1 base; nucleotides not matched to a gene: 6. The CDR3 coding sequence is TGTGCCAGCAGCTTAAATAGCGGGCCCCGCACAGATACGCAGTATTTT. Protein product: CASSLNSGPRTDTQYF.

This clonotype was counted only a few times. The chain joins TRBV27 to TRBJ2-2, with D hard to call. This CDR3 comprises 16 residues. The germline gives CDR1 MNHEY, CDR2 SMNVEV (reference sequence). Trimming left V 2 bases short and J 6 bases short, with 16 bases between. CDR3 in amino acids: CASSLSFGEKAGELFF. For the CDR3, the DNA is TGTGCCAGCAGTTTAAGTTTTGGGGAAAAGGCCGGGGAGCTGTTTTTT.

The chain employs TRBV4-3 and TRBJ2-1; 11 bases match TRBD2. The CDR3 contains 15 residues. The trim removed 0 bases at V and 8 bases at J, leaving 3 bases unmatched. CDR1 is LGHNA, CDR2 YSLEER, per germline. CDR3 sequence: CASSQEILAGDEQFF. The CDR3 DNA reads as TGCGCCAGCAGCCAAGAAATACTAGCGGGGGATGAGCAGTTCTTC.

This clonotype was recorded at least ten times. The chain uses TRBV6-1 and TRBJ1-2; D uncertain. V lost 0 bases and J 0 bases, leaving 14 bases between the germline ends. The CDR3 is 17 amino acids. Germline CDR1 reads MNHNS; CDR2 reads SASEGT. This chain's CDR3 is CASSEASGGAANYGYTF. The CDR3 DNA reads as TGTGCCAGCAGTGAAGCATCGGGTGGTGCCGCTAACTATGGCTACACCTTC.

This clonotype was seen at least ten times. This may be a read error, as it is one base from a much larger clone. The J gene is TRBJ1-1, the V gene TRBV10-3; 10 nucleotides line up with TRBD1. The germline V gene encodes CDR1 ENHRY and CDR2 SYGVKD. With 5 bases clipped from V and 4 bases from J, the junction kept 1 base outside the gene matches. This CDR3 is built from 13 residues. CDR3 coding DNA: TGTGCCATCAGTTGGACAGGGGGCACTGAAGCTTTCTTT. It encodes CAISWTGGTEAFF.

This clonotype occurred many times. The chain carries TRBV7-8 and TRBJ1-5; the match to TRBD1 covers 8 bases. The CDR3 is 16 residues long. The V gene end was trimmed by 4 bases and the J gene end by 6 bases; junction bases not matched to a gene: 11. Germline lookup yields CDR1 SGHVS and CDR2 FQNEAQ. The DNA for the CDR3 is TGTGCCAGCAGCTCGGACAGGGCGGGGATGAGTCAGCCCCAGCATTTT. Encoded protein: CASSSDRAGMSQPQHF.

This clonotype was observed a handful of times. This chain connects TRBV19 to TRBJ1-1; D is possibly TRBD1 (5 bases). The germline CDR1 and CDR2 sequences are LNHDA and SQIVND (reference sequence). The V end lost 6 bases, the J end lost 4 bases, and 12 bases lay between the germline ends. This CDR3 region has 13 residues. The CDR3 DNA reads TGTGCCAGTAGCATTGGGACTGGCACTGAAGCTTTCTTT. The encoded protein is CASSIGTGTEAFF.

The V gene is TRBV27, the J gene TRBJ1-4; D is undetermined. Trimming cost V 10 bases and J 6 bases, with 15 bases left between them. The germline CDR1 and CDR2 sequences are MNHEY and SMNVEV (reference sequence). This CDR3 contains 13 residues. The CDR3, as DNA: TGTGCCACCAAGAGGCGCTGGGATGAAAAACTGTTTTTT. Translating it yields CATKRRWDEKLFF.

This clonotype came up many times. The chain links TRBV7-6 to TRBJ1-1; weak D call: TRBD1 (6 bases). The CDR3 has 17 residues. V lost 4 bases to trimming and J lost 1 base, with 19 bases between them. CDR1 is SGHVS, CDR2 FNYEAQ, per germline. CDR3 nucleotide sequence: TGTGCCAGCAGCTCCACCCCTGGAGACAGGCCGAACACTGAAGCTTTCTTT. Translation: CASSSTPGDRPNTEAFF.

V gene TRBV20-1 combines with J gene TRBJ1-2; the match to TRBD1 covers 7 bases. This CDR3 comprises 11 residues. Looked up from germline, CDR1 is DFQATT and CDR2 is SNEGSKA (reference sequence). The V and J ends lost 5 bases and 4 bases, in that order; junction bases with no gene match: 1. CDR3 loop: CSAGDSYGYTF. As DNA, the CDR3 is TGCAGTGCTGGGGACAGCTATGGCTACACCTTC.

This CDR3 reads CASSQENGQGSEQYF. The CDR3 DNA reads as TGTGCCAGCAGCCAAGAGAATGGACAGGGTTCCGAGCAGTACTTC. The chain carries TRBV4-2 and TRBJ2-7; the match to TRBD1 covers 8 bases. Germline CDR1 is LGHNA and CDR2 is YNFKEQ. CDR3 length: 15 amino acids. J was trimmed by 6 bases and V by 0 bases; bases with no gene match: 7.

The rearrangement links TRBV7-3 to TRBJ2-7; D may be TRBD2 (5 bases). V was cut by 5 bases and J by 2 bases, with 13 bases left in between. Germline V gene sequence: CDR1 SGHTA, CDR2 FQGTGA. This CDR3 region has 14 residues. In nucleotides, the CDR3 is TGTGCCAGCAGCCCCAGAGGGCAGACCTACGAGCAGTACTTC. This codes for CASSPRGQTYEQYF.